The next 31 T cell receptor beta chains were all read from a single sample in a study of regulatory T cells in long-lasting Graves disease listed by TCRdb under 2021. The library was obtained by multiplex PCR. Data came from an Illumina HiSeq 4000. To build TCR beta libraries, CDR3 regions were amplified by Arm-PCR using iRepertoire HTBI primers. TCRdb reprocessing: public reads trimmed at Q25 with fastp, clones called with MiXCR, in-frame beta chains kept. Entries are consolidated by CDR3 protein sequence, retaining the most common genes and DNA. The sample profile shows 400,000 to 500,000 distinct CDR3 sequences; around 17% of them were found once. The top ten hold around a tenth of the sample. The time point label of this sample denotes: newly diagnosed GD, antithyroid drugs for less than 3 months. RNA was extracted from PBMCs in TRIzol for both TCR sequencing and RNA sequencing. The sample also formed part of further work on T cells in Graves' hyperthyroidism and ophthalmopathy.

The sequenced sample was peripheral blood mononuclear cells (PBMCs), obtained at new diagnosis, from a patient treated with antithyroid drugs. Source of these receptors: a woman aged 25 to 39 with Graves disease. Donor details come from another sample of the same person, matched by shared clones.

The table lists this clonotype with a few counts. The rearrangement links TRBV25-1 to TRBJ2-5, with 16 bases aligning to TRBD2. V was pared by 5 bases and J by 4 bases, with 4 bases of the junction left unmatched. The CDR3 runs 16 residues. From germline, CDR1 is MGHDK and CDR2 SYGVNS. CDR3 DNA sequence: TGTGCCAGCAGTCCCGGGACTAGCGGGAGGGGAGAGACCCAGTACTTC. Its translation: CASSPGTSGRGETQYF.

A few counts support this clonotype. J is TRBJ2-3 and V is TRBV20-1, with 14 bases matching TRBD2. After removal of 3 bases from V and 4 bases from J, the junction contained 15 bases not matched to a gene. This CDR3 spans 19 amino acids. Germline V gene sequence: CDR1 DFQATT, CDR2 SNEGSKA (reference sequence). The CDR3: CSASALQTSGRAIPDTQYF. The DNA for the CDR3 is TGCAGTGCTAGCGCATTACAGACTAGCGGGAGGGCCATCCCAGATACGCAGTATTTT.

This clonotype was seen a few times. The V and J genes are TRBV7-2 and TRBJ1-2; TRBD1 is a possible D gene (6 bases). The CDR3 loop spans 16 amino acids. Trimming cost V 0 bases and J 12 bases, with 23 bases left between them. Germline V gives CDR1 SGHTA, CDR2 FQGNSA. DNA of the CDR3: TGTGCCAGCAGCTTAGCTCGGGGGCGCGGTGGCTGGGGCCACACCTTC. It codes for CASSLARGRGGWGHTF.

This clonotype occurred many times. This sequence joins TRBV30 and TRBJ2-7; 8 bases align to TRBD2. From germline, CDR1 is GTSNPN and CDR2 SVGIG (reference sequence). V trimming: 2 bases; J trimming: 6 bases; junction bases outside the gene matches: 3. The CDR3 runs to 12 residues. In DNA, the CDR3 is TGTGCCTGGAGTAGCGGGAGCGGCGAGCAGTACTTC. Amino acids: CAWSSGSGEQYF.

This clonotype came up a few times. V is TRBV6-2 or TRBV6-3 and J is TRBJ1-5, with a weak D call TRBD1 (6 bases). Germline V gene sequence: CDR1 MNHEY, CDR2 SVGEGT. The CDR3 covers 14 residues. V dropped 7 bases and J dropped 5 bases, with 15 bases sitting between them. The CDR3 here is CASNQGFGDQPQHF. CDR3 in DNA: TGTGCCAGCAACCAGGGGTTTGGAGATCAGCCCCAGCATTTT.

This clonotype was recorded many times. CDR3 region: CASSLSASVSSYNEQFF. The CDR3 DNA reads TGCGCCAGCAGCTTGTCGGCTAGCGTTAGCTCCTACAATGAGCAGTTCTTC. This rearrangement joins TRBV5-1 to TRBJ2-1; TRBD2 is a possible D gene (6 bases). CDR1 is SGHRS, CDR2 YFSETQ, per germline. CDR3 length: 17 residues. V lost 1 base and J lost 0, with 14 bases in between. Drawing the rest from reference TRBV5-1 and TRBJ2-1, the complete variable domain is KAGVTQTPRYLIKTRGQQVTLSCSPISGHRSVSWYQQTPGQGLQFLFEYFSETQRNKGNFPGRFSGRQFSNSRSEMNVSTLELGDSALYLCASSLSASVSSYNEQFFGPGTRLTVL.

This clonotype was recorded a few times. V and J are TRBV7-9 and TRBJ1-2; D unclear. V lost 3 bases and J lost 4, with 15 bases in between. Looked up from germline, CDR1 is SEHNR and CDR2 is FQNEAQ (reference sequence). The CDR3 extends over 15 amino acids. The CDR3 reads CASSLWQDQAYGYTF. The CDR3 DNA is TGTGCCAGCAGCTTGTGGCAGGACCAAGCCTATGGCTACACCTTC. Combining the CDR3 with reference TRBV7-9 and TRBJ1-2 gives the whole variable domain DTGVSQNPRHKITKRGQNVTFRCDPISEHNRLYWYRQTLGQGPEFLTYFQNEAQLEKSRLLSDRFSAERPKGSFSTLEIQRTEQGDSAMYLCASSLWQDQAYGYTFGSGTRLTVV.

This clonotype showed up many times. The chain couples TRBV19 to TRBJ2-5; the D is unclear. This CDR3 spans 12 amino acids. Trimming took off 3 bases at V and 3 bases at J, with 5 bases between the two ends. The V gene's germline CDR1 is LNHDA and CDR2 SQIVND (reference sequence). The CDR3 nucleotides read TGTGCCAGTAGTATGGGAAAAGAGACCCAGTACTTC. It encodes CASSMGKETQYF.

The sample holds many counts of this clonotype. The chain recombines TRBV20-1 with TRBJ2-5, with 14 bases identical to TRBD2. This CDR3 spans 16 amino acids. The V gene end was trimmed by 0 bases and the J gene end by 5 bases; junction bases not matched to a gene: 5. In germline, CDR1 is DFQATT, CDR2 SNEGSKA (reference sequence). CDR3 DNA: TGCAGTGCTAGAGATGGGACTAGCGGGAGACCGGAGACCCAGTACTTC. This codes for CSARDGTSGRPETQYF.

This clonotype turned up a few times. As DNA, the CDR3 is TGTGCCAGCAGCTTAGTCCAGGGCATCTATGGCTACACCTTC. It is translated as CASSLVQGIYGYTF. The J gene is TRBJ1-2, the V gene TRBV11-2, with a possible D match to TRBD1 (5 bases). The CDR3 has 14 amino acids. V was clipped by 1 base and J by 4 bases, with 10 bases between them. The germline V gene encodes CDR1 SGHAT and CDR2 FQNNGV.

The chain is built from TRBV9 and TRBJ2-2, with 9 bases that match TRBD2. Trimming removed 7 bases from V and 5 bases from J; junction bases left unmatched: 9. The germline CDR1 and CDR2 sequences are SGDLS and YYNGEE. The CDR3 runs 15 residues. CDR3 sequence reads: CASGYSGSRTGELFF. The CDR3 nucleotides are TGTGCCAGCGGGTATAGCGGGAGCAGGACCGGGGAGCTGTTTTTT.

In regard to this clonotype: At one end the junction does not follow the germline gene, possibly because of a read error. The chain couples TRBV4-3 to TRBJ2-1; D perhaps matches TRBD2 (5 bases). From germline, CDR1 is LGHNA and CDR2 YSLEER. The CDR3 is 15 amino acids. CDR3 amino acids: CASSQDLSAGNVQFF. CDR3 DNA: TGCGCCAGCAGCCAAGATCTAAGTGCGGGCAATGTGCAGTTCTTC.

V usage is TRBV27 and J usage is TRBJ1-2; D may be TRBD1 (6 bases). Germline V CDR1 and CDR2: MNHEY, SMNVEV (reference sequence). This CDR3 comprises 13 residues. The V end was cut by 5 bases, the J end by 3 bases, with 10 bases between. The CDR3 DNA reads TGTGCCAGCAGTCCAGGGGCCTACTATGGCTACACCTTC. It encodes CASSPGAYYGYTF.

This clonotype was counted many times. J is TRBJ2-1 and V is TRBV5-6; possible D gene TRBD2, 5 bases. CDR3 length: 16 residues. The V gene lost 0 bases and the J gene lost 7 bases, with 17 bases spanning the gap. Germline V gene sequence: CDR1 SGHDT, CDR2 YYEEEE. The CDR3 is CASSLVGGVNWNEQFF. Written as DNA, the CDR3 is TGTGCCAGCAGCTTGGTTGGAGGAGTAAATTGGAATGAGCAGTTCTTC.

This clonotype was recorded a few times. This chain joins TRBV27 and TRBJ2-5; TRBD2 matches 14 bases. The ends lost 3 bases at V and 3 bases at J; junction bases unmatched: 6. The CDR3 runs to 17 residues. Germline V gene data show CDR1 as MNHEY and CDR2 as SMNVEV (reference sequence). This CDR3 reads CASSLGTSGRLEETQYF. The CDR3 DNA reads as TGTGCCAGCAGTTTGGGGACTAGCGGGAGATTAGAAGAGACCCAGTACTTC.

The chain is built from TRBV9 and TRBJ1-2, with D hard to call. V was clipped by 0 bases and J by 7 bases, with 10 bases between them. Germline V lookup: CDR1 SGDLS, CDR2 YYNGEE. The CDR3 contains 13 residues. DNA of the CDR3: TGTGCCAGCAGCGTAGAAGGTTTCGGTGGCTACACCTTC. Translating it yields CASSVEGFGGYTF.

The chain recombines TRBV10-3 with TRBJ2-1, with 9 positions matching TRBD2. Germline V gene sequence: CDR1 ENHRY, CDR2 SYGVKD. The CDR3 runs 16 residues. The junction had 14 bases not matched to a gene; V was cut back by 6 bases and J by 8 bases. The CDR3 protein is CAIRGDSGSRVDEQFF. CDR3 DNA sequence: TGTGCCATCAGGGGTGATAGCGGGAGCAGGGTCGATGAGCAGTTCTTC.

The chain recombines TRBV6-2 or TRBV6-3 with TRBJ2-7; no firm D call. The germline V gene encodes CDR1 MNHEY and CDR2 SVGEGT. V gave up 6 bases and J gave up 5 bases, with 17 bases separating them. This CDR3 is built from 14 residues. CDR3 nucleotide sequence: TGTGCCAGCAGGATACCCTCGTTGGCGCACGAGCAGTACTTC. This translates into CASRIPSLAHEQYF.

A remark on this clonotype: This likely stems from a read error, as it lies one base from a far larger clone. V gene TRBV27 combines with J gene TRBJ2-5; TRBD2 matches 7 bases. The CDR3 has 14 amino acids. The germline V gene encodes CDR1 MNHEY and CDR2 SMNVEV (reference sequence). The CDR3 is CASSLERDQEAQYF. The CDR3 nucleotides read TGTGCCAGCAGTTTGGAGCGGGACCAAGAGGCCCAGTACTTC.

The chain has TRBV24-1 and TRBJ1-4; D unresolved. The germline V gene encodes CDR1 KGHDR and CDR2 SFDVKD. The CDR3 totals 11 residues. V lost 4 bases, J lost 8 bases, and 4 bases lay in between. The CDR3 protein is CATSDNEKLFF. DNA for the CDR3: TGTGCCACCAGTGACAACGAAAAACTGTTTTTT.

J is TRBJ2-7 and V is TRBV12-3 or TRBV12-4, with D maybe TRBD1 (6 bases). CDR3 length: 15 residues. Trimming removed 4 bases from V and 0 bases from J, with 13 bases in between. The CDR3 coding sequence is TGTGCCAGCAGTTCGAGGGGGATTGCCTCCTACGAGCAGTACTTC. Amino acids: CASSSRGIASYEQYF.

This clonotype showed up many times. The chain uses TRBV3-1 and TRBJ1-1; D is ambiguous. CDR1 and CDR2 from the germline V gene are LGHDT and YNNKEL (reference sequence). The CDR3 covers 12 residues. The V and J ends lost 1 base and 7 bases respectively, with 7 bases between them. CDR3 sequence: CASSQVYSEAFF. For the CDR3, the DNA is TGTGCCAGCAGCCAAGTATACAGTGAAGCTTTCTTT. The variable domain in full, completed from reference TRBV3-1 and TRBJ1-1, reads DTAVSQTPKYLVTQMGNDKSIKCEQNLGHDTMYWYKQDSKKFLKIMFSYNNKELIINETVPNRFSPKSPDKAHLNLHINSLELGDSAVYFCASSQVYSEAFFGQGTRLTVV.

Turning to this clonotype: A read error may account for a junction end that differs from germline. The rearrangement links TRBV3-1 to TRBJ2-7, with TRBD2 as a possible D gene (5 bases). This CDR3 region has 13 residues. Germline loops: CDR1 LGHDT, CDR2 YNNKEL (reference sequence). CDR3 nucleotides: TGTGCCAGCAGCCCTAACGGGGTCTACGAGCGGTACTTC. Amino acid sequence: CASSPNGVYERYF.

This clonotype has ten or more counts. The chain has TRBV2 and TRBJ1-2; D gene ambiguous. This CDR3 comprises 14 residues. The germline V gene encodes CDR1 SNHLY and CDR2 FYNNEI. V lost 5 bases and J 4 bases, leaving 14 bases between the germline ends. Here the CDR3 reads CASSMRPLGYGYTF. The CDR3 region has the DNA TGTGCCAGCAGTATGCGACCTCTCGGCTATGGCTACACCTTC.

This clonotype was picked up many times. The chain carries TRBV15 and TRBJ2-2; TRBD2 agrees at 11 bases. The V segment lost 2 bases and the J segment 9 bases; nucleotides outside the gene matches: 17. The CDR3 has 19 amino acids. The V gene's germline CDR1 is LNHNV and CDR2 YYDKDF (reference sequence). CDR3 loop: CATSRPNLAGGPTARELFF. CDR3 sequence (DNA): TGTGCCACCAGCAGACCTAACCTAGCGGGAGGACCGACGGCGAGGGAGCTGTTTTTT.

This clonotype was counted ten times or more. V and J are TRBV20-1 and TRBJ2-1; 8 nucleotides match TRBD2. V gave up 6 bases and J gave up 7 bases; unmatched junction bases: 23. The CDR3 length is 18 residues. From germline, CDR1 is DFQATT and CDR2 SNEGSKA (reference sequence). The CDR3 coding sequence is TGCAGTGCCCACGAGCAAGACTTAGCGGGACCTAGGAGAAATGAGCAGTTCTTC. It specifies CSAHEQDLAGPRRNEQFF.

At least ten counts were recorded for this clonotype. The chain has TRBV28 and TRBJ2-1; 7 positions agree with TRBD2. The CDR3 spans 13 residues. Germline CDR1 MDHEN, CDR2 SYDVKM. The V gene end was trimmed by 6 bases and the J gene end by 8 bases; junction bases not matched to a gene: 7. The CDR3 coding sequence is TGTGCCAGCAGCCCCACTAGCGAAGATGAGCAGTTCTTC. Translating it yields CASSPTSEDEQFF.

This clonotype was recorded many times. The chain links TRBV18 to TRBJ1-5; 9 bases map to TRBD1. J gave up 5 bases and V 3 bases, and 5 bases lay outside the gene matches. Per germline, CDR1 KGHSH and CDR2 LQKENI. There are 15 residues in the CDR3. The CDR3 sequence: CASSPGTGRDQPQHF. The CDR3 bases are TGTGCCAGCTCACCGGGGACAGGGCGGGATCAGCCCCAGCATTTT.

This clonotype was seen only a few times. V and J are TRBV27 and TRBJ2-7; 7 bases align to TRBD1. V trimming: 5 bases; J trimming: 3 bases; junction bases outside the gene matches: 16. Germline lookup yields CDR1 MNHEY and CDR2 SMNVEV (reference sequence). The CDR3 sequence is 17 residues long. The CDR3 is CASSHAPPTGYRYEQYF. DNA of the CDR3: TGTGCCAGCAGTCACGCCCCCCCGACAGGGTACCGCTACGAGCAGTACTTC.

Many counts were recorded for this clonotype. The V gene is TRBV5-1, the J gene TRBJ1-1; the D gene is possibly TRBD1 (6 bases). The CDR3 runs 15 residues. In germline, CDR1 is SGHRS, CDR2 YFSETQ. V was pared by 0 bases and J by 1 base, with 10 bases between. The CDR3 DNA sequence: TGCGCCAGCAGCTTGGTTCGGACAGAGAACACTGAAGCTTTCTTT. Translating gives CASSLVRTENTEAFF.

J is TRBJ1-3 and V is TRBV6-1, with TRBD1 matching over 10 bases. The CDR3 spans 17 residues. Trimming took 6 bases from V and 0 from J; bases not matched to a gene: 8. CDR1 is MNHNS, CDR2 SASEGT, per germline. As DNA, the CDR3 is TGTGCCAGCAGGAGGGACAGGGGTCCCCTCTCTGGAAACACCATATATTTT. Protein product: CASRRDRGPLSGNTIYF.